This TCR beta chain comes out of a study of CD8 T cells in ankylosing spondylitis. Germline lookup yields CDR1 DFQATT and CDR2 SNEGSKA (reference sequence). This CDR3 contains 11 residues. V was pared by 3 bases and J by 11 bases, with 11 bases between. At least ten counts were recorded for this clonotype. TCRdb re-called the 5' RACE reads with MiXCR, one entry per CDR3 protein. The table has 200,000 to 300,000 distinct CDR3 sequences, about 10% seen once. The J gene is TRBJ2-1, the V gene TRBV20-1, with D unresolved. The sequence came from a male donor with ankylosing spondylitis or in good health (not recorded which). Sequencing was carried out using blood, either unsorted or a sorted T cell fraction (not recorded which). The CDR3 region is CSARYSVQQFF. In nucleotides, the CDR3 is TGCAGTGCTAGGTATAGTGTCCAGCAGTTCTTC.